This note documents a single T cell receptor (beta chain) sequence. Per germline, CDR1 MGHDK and CDR2 SYGVNS. V was shortened by 11 bases and J by 4 bases, with 18 bases between the two germline ends. The CDR3 extends over 14 amino acids. Original handling: It was from reference gene primer amplification that nucleated cell counts were estimated. Method: immunoSEQ multiplex PCR; TCRdb's copy keeps in-frame clones and lacks some. Clonal size and the V and J genes are those of that table, whereas D and trimming came from the DNA. In the table there are roughly 380,000 clones, around 89% of which are singletons. Seattle's enrolled individuals joined amid active infection and were then monitored longitudinally. This specimen belongs to a study of blood T cell repertoires in COVID-19. Study at large: From the United States, Italy and Spain came samples of acute and convalescent COVID-19. Sample material is recorded as cDNA or gDNA derived from T cells, B-cell-depleted T cells, or PBMCs.

The source material was peripheral blood. The TCR was taken from a woman aged 40 to 55 with COVID-19, enrolled during active disease. The gene calls are TRBV25-1 and TRBJ1-3, with D perhaps TRBD1 (5 bases). The CDR3 DNA follows: TGTGCCGGAGACAGCTACCAGAAAGGAAACACCATATATTTT. The encoded protein is CAGDSYQKGNTIYF. The complete variable domain, with remaining parts taken from reference TRBV25-1 and TRBJ1-3, reads EADIYQTPRYLVIGTGKKITLECSQTMGHDKMYWYQQDPGMELHLIHYSYGVNSTEKGDLSSESTVSRIRTEHFPLTLESARPSHTSQYLCAGDSYQKGNTIYFGEGSWLTVV.